The clone carrying this T cell receptor beta chain was counted ten times or more. The record originates from a study of identical twins. In TCRdb, the 5' RACE reads were re-called with MiXCR into one record per CDR3 protein. The data show more than 1.5 million distinct CDR3 sequences, roughly a third seen once. This CDR3 comprises 15 residues. The V and J ends lost 4 bases and 7 bases, in that order; junction bases with no gene match: 6. Germline-derived CDR1 and CDR2 are SGDLS and YYNGEE. The sequenced sample was cord blood. The TCR comes from a newborn girl in good health. The chain has TRBV9 and TRBJ2-1, with 12 bases lining up with TRBD2. CDR3 nucleotides: TGTGCCAGCAGCAAACGACTAGCGGGAGCGAATGAGCAGTTCTTC. It is translated as CASSKRLAGANEQFF. Full variable domain (remainder filled in from reference TRBV9 and TRBJ2-1): DSGVTQTPKHLITATGQRVTLRCSPRSGDLSVYWYQQSLDQGLQFLIQYYNGEERAKGNILERFSAQQFPDLHSELNLSSLELGDSALYFCASSKRLAGANEQFFGPGTRLTVL.